This T cell receptor beta chain was recovered during a study of spatial heterogeneity in lung cancer (dated by TCRdb to 2018 to 2020). Concerning the study at large: More beta-chain than alpha-chain transcripts were consistently detected, likely reflecting higher beta-chain transcript abundance. In non-small cell lung cancer, the study made a quantitative comparison of TCR alpha and beta repertoires among multiple tumor regions, matched nontumor lung and blood. The study linked features of the TCR repertoire to counts of nonsynonymous mutations, which were determined by whole-exome sequencing of tumor tissue. Both alpha and beta chains were TCR-sequenced in samples taken at surgery, namely 220 tumor regions, 63 to 70 matched nontumor lung samples and approximately 51 PBMC samples. In the raw uncorrected reads, each unique combination of TCR and UMI appeared more than ten times on average. General findings and caveats noted by the study authors: Additional single-cell paired TCR alpha and beta sequencing was considered necessary to confirm, at a functional level, the hypothesis that regional TCRs recognize regional mutations. Ubiquitous expanded tumor TCRs showed up in blood more often at tumor resection than at routine follow-up.

The sample's time point label is to be understood as: sample taken at primary tumor resection. For TCR sequencing, whole RNA was extracted from tumor and nontumor lung tissue, or from cryopreserved PBMC samples, and no cell sorting was done. Donors were around 71 patients with early-stage, untreated non-small cell lung cancer from the lung TRACERx cohort. Only patients for whom sufficient RNA was available from at least two tumor regions were selected for TCR sequencing. The library was obtained by 5' RACE. The sequencing machine was a NextSeq 500. The TCR library protocol attached a unique molecular identifier to each TCR cDNA molecule to allow correction of PCR and sequencing errors. In the authors' own workflow: Decombinator tools were used for TCR identification, UMI-based error correction and CDR3 extraction. Expanded TCRs were defined as those above a frequency of 2 per 1,000, corresponding to the top 1% of the tumor frequency distribution. Renyi diversity was calculated using the R vegan package after each repertoire was subsampled 100 times to 5,000 TCRs. CDR3 similarity networks were constructed using string-kernel similarity of amino acid triplets, with links drawn between CDR3s whose pairwise similarity was above 0.82. The public sequencing data were trimmed at Q25 with fastp and processed into clonotypes with MiXCR by TCRdb, which kept only in-frame beta chains. Each entry merges the rows of one CDR3 protein and shows their most common DNA and genes. In this record, the V and J calls reflect TCRdb's handling and not the investigators' own analysis. The sample records about 36,000 distinct CDR3 sequences, around 5.2% of which are singletons. The biggest ten clones account for less than 35% of the sample.

In this sample, this clonotype turned up many times. It has no known antigen specificity. There are no base qualities to consult, and no much larger clone falls within one base. A distance of 10 bases separates the germline ends of V and J, which lose 6 bases and 5 bases respectively. Reading from cysteine to phenylalanine, the CDR3 counts 12 amino acids. Just the 36-base CDR3 DNA is kept, in frame starting at base 1. This receptor was taken from a female donor with early-stage non-small cell lung cancer. The sequence links TRBV12-3 or TRBV12-4 to TRBJ1-2; possibly the D gene is TRBD1, per 6 matching bases. The input for sequencing was PBMCs, taken at surgery. The DNA sequence is as follows: TGTGCCAGCAGCCCCCAGGGGTATGGCTACACCTTC. This translates into CASSPQGYGYTF.